This TCR beta chain was recorded in a study of post-analysis software for immune sequencing data. General observations from the study: In patients, TRBV5-6, TRBV5-1 and TRBV20-1 belonged to five TRBV segments found more frequently than in controls. Batch-matched samples strongly co-clustered by F measure.

Each TCR beta cDNA library carried unique molecular identifiers. Input populations of about 0.95 to 10 million T cells gave rise to around 480,000 cDNA molecules. TCRdb processed the PCR reads anew with MiXCR; each CDR3 protein has one entry. This repertoire shows roughly 670,000 distinct CDR3 sequences, approximately 59% found once; its top ten account for approximately 11%. Points on this clonotype: Its antigen is still unknown.

The V gene's germline CDR1 is SGHRS and CDR2 YFSETQ. Deletions cut 0 bases from V and 1 base from J, with 10 bases between. The CDR3 consists of 15 residues. The sample consisted of blood. The rearrangement links TRBV5-1 to TRBJ1-1; no firm D call. The TCR was taken from a girl under 10 years old with multiple sclerosis. The CDR3 sequence: CASSLENPRNTEAFF. CDR3 bases: TGCGCCAGCAGCTTGGAGAACCCAAGGAACACTGAAGCTTTCTTT. Based on the CDR3 plus reference TRBV5-1 and TRBJ1-1, the full variable domain is KAGVTQTPRYLIKTRGQQVTLSCSPISGHRSVSWYQQTPGQGLQFLFEYFSETQRNKGNFPGRFSGRQFSNSRSEMNVSTLELGDSALYLCASSLENPRNTEAFFGQGTRLTVV.